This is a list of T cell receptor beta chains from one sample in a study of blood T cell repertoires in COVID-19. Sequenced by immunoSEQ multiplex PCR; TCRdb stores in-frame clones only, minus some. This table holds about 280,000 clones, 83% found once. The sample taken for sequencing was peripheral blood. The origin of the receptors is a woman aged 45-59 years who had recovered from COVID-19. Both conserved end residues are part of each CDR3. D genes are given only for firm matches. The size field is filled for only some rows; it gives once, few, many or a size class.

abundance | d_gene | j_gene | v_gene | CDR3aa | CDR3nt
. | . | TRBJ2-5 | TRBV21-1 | CASNGDRTKETQYF | TGTGCCAGCAACGGGGACAGGACCAAAGAGACCCAGTACTTC
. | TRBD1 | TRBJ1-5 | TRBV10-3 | CAISVGQGTQPQHF | TGTGCCATCAGTGTCGGACAGGGGACTCAGCCCCAGCATTTT
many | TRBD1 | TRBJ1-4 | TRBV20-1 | CSASSAGQGLINEKLFF | TGCAGTGCTAGTAGTGCGGGACAGGGCTTGATTAATGAAAAACTGTTTTTT
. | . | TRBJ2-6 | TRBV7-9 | CASSTIEANVLTF | TGTGCCAGCAGTACGATAGAGGCCAACGTCCTGACTTTC
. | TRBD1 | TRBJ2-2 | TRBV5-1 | CASSHSSNRGPTGELFF | TGCGCCAGCAGCCATAGTAGTAACAGGGGTCCCACCGGGGAGCTGTTTTTT
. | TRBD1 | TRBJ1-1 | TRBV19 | CASRGRGPMNTEAFF | TGTGCCAGTAGGGGCAGGGGGCCAATGAACACTGAAGCTTTCTTT
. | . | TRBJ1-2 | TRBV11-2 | CASSANYGYTF | TGTGCCAGCTCGGCTAACTATGGCTACACCTTC
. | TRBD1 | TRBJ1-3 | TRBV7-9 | CASSLDGGTGYTIYF | TGTGCCAGCAGCCTAGATGGTGGGACAGGGTACACCATATATTTT
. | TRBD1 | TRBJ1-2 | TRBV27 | CASSSGTGGFYGYTF | TGTGCCAGCAGTTCCGGGACAGGAGGATTTTATGGCTACACCTTC
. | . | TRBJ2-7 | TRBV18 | CASSPTRETIEQYF | TGTGCCAGCTCACCCACACGGGAGACAATCGAGCAGTACTTC
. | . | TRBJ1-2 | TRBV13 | CASSLGPGGYTF | TGTGCCAGCAGCTTAGGCCCAGGAGGCTACACCTTC
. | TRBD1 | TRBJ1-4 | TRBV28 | CASSMGGTGGEKLFF | TGTGCCAGCAGTATGGGGGGGACAGGCGGTGAAAAACTGTTTTTT
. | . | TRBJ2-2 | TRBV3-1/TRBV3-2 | CASSLQNTGELFF | TGTGCCAGCAGCCTCCAGAACACCGGGGAGCTGTTTTTT
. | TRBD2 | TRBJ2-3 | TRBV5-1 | CASSGRSGGGTDTQYF | TGCGCCAGCAGCGGACGAAGCGGGGGCGGCACAGATACGCAGTATTTT
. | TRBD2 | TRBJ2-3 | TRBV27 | CASSLSGAPGLAGKGADTQYF | TGTGCCAGCAGCCTCTCAGGGGCCCCGGGACTAGCGGGAAAGGGAGCAGATACGCAGTATTTT
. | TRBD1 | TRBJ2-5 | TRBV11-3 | CASSPDRGGTQYF | TGTGCCAGCAGCCCGGACAGGGGGGGGACCCAGTACTTC
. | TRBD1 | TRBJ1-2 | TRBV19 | CASSTAQGRYGYTF | TGTGCCAGTAGTACCGCACAGGGGAGGTATGGCTACACCTTC
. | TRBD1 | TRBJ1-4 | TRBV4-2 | CASSTQGDRDEKLFF | TGTGCCAGCAGCACCCAGGGGGACCGCGATGAAAAACTGTTTTTT
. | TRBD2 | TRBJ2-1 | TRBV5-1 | CASRVSGSRNEQFF | TGCGCCAGCAGGGTTAGCGGGAGTAGGAATGAGCAGTTCTTC
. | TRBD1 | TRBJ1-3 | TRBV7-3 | CASSQGGDIGNTIYF | TGTGCCAGCAGCCAAGGGGGCGATATAGGAAACACCATATATTTT
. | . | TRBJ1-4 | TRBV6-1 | CASSEAGTPWEKLFF | TGTGCCAGCAGTGAAGCCGGGACACCCTGGGAAAAACTGTTTTTT
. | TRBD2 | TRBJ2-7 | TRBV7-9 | CAGSREVYEQYF | TGTGCCGGCTCCCGGGAGGTCTACGAGCAGTACTTC
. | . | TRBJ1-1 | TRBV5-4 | CASRNRGAYTEAFF | TGTGCCAGCAGGAACCGAGGCGCGTACACTGAAGCTTTCTTT
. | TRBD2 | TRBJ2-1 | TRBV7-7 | CASSLGTSSDEQFF | TGTGCCAGCAGCTTAGGGACTAGCAGCGATGAGCAGTTCTTC
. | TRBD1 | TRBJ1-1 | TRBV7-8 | CASSQMTGDTEAFF | TGTGCCAGCAGCCAAATGACAGGGGACACTGAAGCTTTCTTT
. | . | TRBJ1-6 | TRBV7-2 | CASSLGGAGNSPLHF | TGTGCCAGCAGCTTAGGAGGGGCGGGGAATTCACCCCTCCACTTT
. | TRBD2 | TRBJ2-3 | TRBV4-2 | CASSQEFSGTRTDTQYF | TGTGCCAGCAGCCAAGAGTTTAGTGGGACTAGAACAGATACGCAGTATTTT
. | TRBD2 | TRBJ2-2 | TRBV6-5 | CASGGGPNTGELFF | TGTGCCAGCGGGGGGGGACCGAACACCGGGGAGCTGTTTTTT
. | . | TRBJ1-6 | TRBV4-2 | CASSHGWGDSPLHF | TGTGCCAGCAGCCACGGTTGGGGGGATTCACCCCTCCACTTT
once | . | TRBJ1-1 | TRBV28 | CASPSTLGKEDTEAFF | TGTGCCAGCCCCTCTACCCTCGGGAAAGAGGACACTGAAGCTTTCTTT
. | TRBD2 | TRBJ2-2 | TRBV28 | CATQSGSWNTGELFF | TGTGCCACCCAAAGCGGGAGCTGGAACACCGGGGAGCTGTTTTTT
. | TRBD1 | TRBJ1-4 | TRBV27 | CASSLSYQGATGKLFF | TGTGCCAGCAGTTTATCGTACCAGGGGGCAACGGGAAAACTGTTTTTT
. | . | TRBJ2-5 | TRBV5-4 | CASSLYETQYF | TGTGCCAGCAGCTTGTATGAGACCCAGTACTTC
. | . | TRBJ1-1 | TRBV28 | CASSLWGGANTEAFF | TGTGCCAGCAGTTTATGGGGAGGAGCGAACACTGAAGCTTTCTTT
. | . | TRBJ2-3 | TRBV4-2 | CASSQERRRAGTDTQYF | TGTGCCAGCAGCCAAGAACGTCGCAGGGCTGGCACAGATACGCAGTATTTT
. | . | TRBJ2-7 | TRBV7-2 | CASSLNGRREQYF | TGTGCCAGCAGCTTGAACGGACGGAGGGAGCAGTACTTC
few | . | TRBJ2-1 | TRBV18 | CASSSEGGVFYNEQFF | TGTGCCAGCTCTTCCGAAGGGGGGGTGTTCTACAATGAGCAGTTCTTC
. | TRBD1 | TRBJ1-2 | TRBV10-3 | CAISNYGQGDYGYTF | TGTGCCATCAGTAACTATGGACAGGGCGACTATGGCTACACCTTC
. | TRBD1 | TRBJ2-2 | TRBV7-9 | CASSERGLRNTGELFF | TGTGCCAGCAGCGAAAGGGGGCTCCGGAACACCGGGGAGCTGTTTTTT
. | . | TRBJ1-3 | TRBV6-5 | CASSPAGYANTIYF | TGTGCCAGCAGCCCGGCGGGGTATGCGAACACCATATATTTT
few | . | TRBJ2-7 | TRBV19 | CASSISTSYEQYF | TGTGCCAGTAGTATTTCCACTTCCTACGAGCAGTACTTC
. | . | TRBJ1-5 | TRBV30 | CAWSVRGNQPQHF | TGTGCCTGGAGTGTAAGGGGGAATCAGCCCCAGCATTTT
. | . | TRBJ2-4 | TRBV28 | CASSSGPKNIQYF | TGTGCCAGCAGTTCAGGGCCCAAAAACATTCAGTACTTC
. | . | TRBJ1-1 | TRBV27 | CASSLSGGLRNTEAFF | TGTGCCAGCAGTTTATCAGGAGGGTTGCGGAACACTGAAGCTTTCTTT
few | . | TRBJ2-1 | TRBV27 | CASSHRGGQDEQFF | TGTGCCAGCAGCCACCGTGGTGGGCAGGATGAGCAGTTCTTC
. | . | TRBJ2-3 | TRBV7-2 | CASSLYQDTQYF | TGTGCCAGCAGCTTGTACCAGGATACGCAGTATTTT
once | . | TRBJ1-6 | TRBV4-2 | CASSPRGFEDSPLHF | TGTGCCAGCAGCCCTAGGGGATTCGAGGATTCACCCCTCCACTTT
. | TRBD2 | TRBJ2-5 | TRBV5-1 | CASSFLSGREETQYF | TGCGCCAGCAGCTTCCTTAGCGGGAGGGAGGAGACCCAGTACTTC
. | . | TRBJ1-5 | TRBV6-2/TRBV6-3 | CASSGHNQPQHF | TGTGCCAGCAGTGGCCATAATCAGCCCCAGCATTTT
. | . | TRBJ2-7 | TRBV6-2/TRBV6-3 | CASSLYYEQYF | TGTGCCAGCAGTTTATACTACGAGCAGTACTTC
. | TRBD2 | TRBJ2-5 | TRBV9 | CASSAGLAQETQYF | TGTGCCAGCAGCGCAGGACTAGCCCAAGAGACCCAGTACTTC
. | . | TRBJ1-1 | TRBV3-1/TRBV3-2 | CASSQRQGNTEAFF | TGTGCCAGCAGCCAAAGACAAGGGAACACTGAAGCTTTCTTT
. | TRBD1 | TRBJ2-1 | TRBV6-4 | CASRIWTGFANEQFF | TGTGCCAGCAGGATATGGACAGGTTTCGCCAATGAGCAGTTCTTC
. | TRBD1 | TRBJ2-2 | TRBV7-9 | CASSLGLTGVNPGELFF | TGTGCCAGCAGCTTAGGGTTAACAGGGGTTAACCCCGGGGAGCTGTTTTTT
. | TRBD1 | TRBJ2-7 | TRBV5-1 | CASARVGDRGSEQYF | TGCGCCAGCGCCCGGGTAGGGGACAGGGGCTCCGAGCAGTACTTC
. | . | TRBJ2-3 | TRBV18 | CASSPPLGHSTDTQYF | TGTGCCAGCTCACCACCGTTGGGACACAGCACAGATACGCAGTATTTT
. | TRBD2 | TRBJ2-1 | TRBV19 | CATEAGKSNEQFF | TGTGCCACCGAAGCGGGGAAGTCGAATGAGCAGTTCTTC
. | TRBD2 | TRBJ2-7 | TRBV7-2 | CASSTGLAGYEQYF | TGTGCCAGCAGCACCGGACTAGCGGGGTACGAGCAGTACTTC
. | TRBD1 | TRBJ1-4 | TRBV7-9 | CASSVGQGYDNEKLFF | TGTGCCAGCAGCGTAGGACAGGGTTATGATAATGAAAAACTGTTTTTT